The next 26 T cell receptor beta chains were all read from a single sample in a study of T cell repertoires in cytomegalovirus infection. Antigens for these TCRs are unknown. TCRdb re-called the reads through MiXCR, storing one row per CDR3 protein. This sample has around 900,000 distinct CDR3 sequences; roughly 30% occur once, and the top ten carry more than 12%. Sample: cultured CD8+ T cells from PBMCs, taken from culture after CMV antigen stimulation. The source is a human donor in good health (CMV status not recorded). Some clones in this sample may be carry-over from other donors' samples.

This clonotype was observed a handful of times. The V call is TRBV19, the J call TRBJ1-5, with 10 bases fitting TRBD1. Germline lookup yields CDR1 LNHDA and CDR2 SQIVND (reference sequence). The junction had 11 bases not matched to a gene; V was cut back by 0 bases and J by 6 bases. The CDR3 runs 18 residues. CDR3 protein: CASSIDPNRQGAGQPQHF. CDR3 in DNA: TGTGCCAGTAGTATAGATCCCAATCGACAGGGGGCCGGTCAGCCCCAGCATTTT.

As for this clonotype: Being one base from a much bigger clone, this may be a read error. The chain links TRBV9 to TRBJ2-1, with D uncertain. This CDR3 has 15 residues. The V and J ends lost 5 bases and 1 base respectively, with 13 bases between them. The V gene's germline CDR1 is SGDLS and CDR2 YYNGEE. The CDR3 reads CASRPNSRSYNEQFF. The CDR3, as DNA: TGTGCCAGCAGACCTAACTCAAGGTCCTACAATGAGCAGTTCTTC.

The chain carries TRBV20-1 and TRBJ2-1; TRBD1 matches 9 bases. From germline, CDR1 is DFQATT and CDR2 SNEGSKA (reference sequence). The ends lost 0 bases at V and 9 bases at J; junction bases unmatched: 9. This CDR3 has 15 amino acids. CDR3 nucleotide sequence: TGCAGTGCTAGAGATTCGGACAGGGGAGGCATTGAGCAGTTCTTC. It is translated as CSARDSDRGGIEQFF.

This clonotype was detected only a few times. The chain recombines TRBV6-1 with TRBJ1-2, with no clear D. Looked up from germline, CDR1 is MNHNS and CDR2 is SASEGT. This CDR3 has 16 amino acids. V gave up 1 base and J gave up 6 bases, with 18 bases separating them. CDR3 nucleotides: TGTGCCAGCAGTGAAGATGCCGCCGGACGACCACATGGCTACACCTTC. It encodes CASSEDAAGRPHGYTF.

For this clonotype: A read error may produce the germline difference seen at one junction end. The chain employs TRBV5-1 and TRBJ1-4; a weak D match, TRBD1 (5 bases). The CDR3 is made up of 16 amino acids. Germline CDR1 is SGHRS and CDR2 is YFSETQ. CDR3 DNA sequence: TGTGCCAGCAGCTTGACCCGGGGCGGAGCTAATGAAAAACTGTTTTTT. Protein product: CASSLTRGGANEKLFF.

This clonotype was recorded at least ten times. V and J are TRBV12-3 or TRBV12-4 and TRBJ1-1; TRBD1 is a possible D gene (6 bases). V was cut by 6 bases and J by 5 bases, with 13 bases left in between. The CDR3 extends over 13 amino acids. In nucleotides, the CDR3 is TGTGCCAGCAGCTTATCAGGGGCAACTGAAGCTTTCTTT. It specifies CASSLSGATEAFF.

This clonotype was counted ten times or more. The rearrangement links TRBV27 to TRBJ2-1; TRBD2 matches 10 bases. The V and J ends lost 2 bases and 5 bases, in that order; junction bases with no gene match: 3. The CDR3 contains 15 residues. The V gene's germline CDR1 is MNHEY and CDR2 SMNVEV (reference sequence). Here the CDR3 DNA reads TGTGCCAGCAGTTTAGGAGCGGGGGGGGACAATGAGCAGTTCTTC. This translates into CASSLGAGGDNEQFF.

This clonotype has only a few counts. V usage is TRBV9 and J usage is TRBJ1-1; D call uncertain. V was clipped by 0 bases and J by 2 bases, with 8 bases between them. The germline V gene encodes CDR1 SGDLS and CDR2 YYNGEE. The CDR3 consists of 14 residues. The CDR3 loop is CASSVEPTNTEAFF. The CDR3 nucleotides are TGTGCCAGCAGCGTAGAACCCACAAACACTGAAGCTTTCTTT.

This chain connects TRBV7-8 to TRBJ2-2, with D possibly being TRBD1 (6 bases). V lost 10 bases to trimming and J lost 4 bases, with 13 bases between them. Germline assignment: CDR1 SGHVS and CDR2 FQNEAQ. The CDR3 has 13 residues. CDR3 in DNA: TGTGCCACTCCGACAGGAAGCACCGGGGAGCTGTTTTTT. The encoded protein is CATPTGSTGELFF.

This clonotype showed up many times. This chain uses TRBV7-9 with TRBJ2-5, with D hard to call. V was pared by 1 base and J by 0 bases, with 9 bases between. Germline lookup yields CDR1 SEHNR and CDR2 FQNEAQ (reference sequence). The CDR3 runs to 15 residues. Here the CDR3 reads CASSLGPRYQETQYF. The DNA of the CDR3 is TGTGCCAGCAGCTTAGGTCCTAGATACCAAGAGACCCAGTACTTC.

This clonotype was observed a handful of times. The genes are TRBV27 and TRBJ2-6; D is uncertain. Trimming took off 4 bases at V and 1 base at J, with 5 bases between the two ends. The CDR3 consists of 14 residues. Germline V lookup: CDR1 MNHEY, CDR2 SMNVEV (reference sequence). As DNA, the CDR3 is TGTGCCAGCAGTTCTGTTTCTGGGGCCAACGTCCTGACTTTC. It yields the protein CASSSVSGANVLTF.

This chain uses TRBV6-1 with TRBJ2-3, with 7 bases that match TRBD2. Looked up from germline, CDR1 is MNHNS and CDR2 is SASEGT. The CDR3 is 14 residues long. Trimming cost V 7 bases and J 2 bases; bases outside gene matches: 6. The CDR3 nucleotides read TGTGCCAGCACCCAAGCGGGGACCACAGATACGCAGTATTTT. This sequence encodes CASTQAGTTDTQYF.

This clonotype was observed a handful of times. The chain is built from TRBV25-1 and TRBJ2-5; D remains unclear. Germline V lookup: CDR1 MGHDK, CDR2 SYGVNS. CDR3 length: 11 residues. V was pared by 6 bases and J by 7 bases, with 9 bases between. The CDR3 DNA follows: TGTGCCAGCAGGTCCTTAGGGACCCAGTACTTC. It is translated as CASRSLGTQYF.

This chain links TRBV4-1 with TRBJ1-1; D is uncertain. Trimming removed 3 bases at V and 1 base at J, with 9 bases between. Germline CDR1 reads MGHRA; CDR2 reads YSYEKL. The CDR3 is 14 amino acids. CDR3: CASSHNPPNTEAFF. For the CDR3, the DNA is TGCGCCAGCAGCCATAACCCCCCGAACACTGAAGCTTTCTTT.

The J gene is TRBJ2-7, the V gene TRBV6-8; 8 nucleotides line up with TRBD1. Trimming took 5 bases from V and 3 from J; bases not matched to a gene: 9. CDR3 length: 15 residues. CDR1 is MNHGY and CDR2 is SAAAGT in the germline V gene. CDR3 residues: CASSARTGPGYEQYV. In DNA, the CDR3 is TGTGCCAGCAGTGCCAGGACAGGGCCTGGCTACGAGCAGTACGTC.

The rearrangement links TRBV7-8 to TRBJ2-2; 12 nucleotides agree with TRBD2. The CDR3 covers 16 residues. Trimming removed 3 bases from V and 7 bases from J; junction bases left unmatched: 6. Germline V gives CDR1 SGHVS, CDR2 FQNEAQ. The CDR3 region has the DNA TGTGCCAGCAGCTTTCTAGCGGGGGGGCCGGGCGGGGAGCTGTTTTTT. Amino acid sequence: CASSFLAGGPGGELFF.

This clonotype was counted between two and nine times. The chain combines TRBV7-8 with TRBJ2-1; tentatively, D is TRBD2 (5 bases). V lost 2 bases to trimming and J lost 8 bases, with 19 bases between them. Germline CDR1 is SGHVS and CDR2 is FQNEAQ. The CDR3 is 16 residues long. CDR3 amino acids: CASSLRTYRGNDEQFF. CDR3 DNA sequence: TGTGCCAGCAGCTTAAGGACGTACCGGGGTAATGATGAGCAGTTCTTC.

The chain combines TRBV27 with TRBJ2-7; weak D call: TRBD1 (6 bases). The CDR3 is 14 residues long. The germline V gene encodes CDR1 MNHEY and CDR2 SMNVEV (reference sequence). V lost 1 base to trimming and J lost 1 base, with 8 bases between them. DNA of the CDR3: TGTGCCAGCAGTTTATACACAGGGTCCTACGAGCAGTACTTC. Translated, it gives CASSLYTGSYEQYF.

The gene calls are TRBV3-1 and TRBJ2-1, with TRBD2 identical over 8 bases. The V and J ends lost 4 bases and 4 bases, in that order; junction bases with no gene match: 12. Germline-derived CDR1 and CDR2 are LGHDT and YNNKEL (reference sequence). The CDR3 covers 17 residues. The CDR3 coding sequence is TGTGCCAGCAGCCCGACCGGGGGACTAGGGCCTTACAATGAGCAGTTCTTC. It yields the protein CASSPTGGLGPYNEQFF.

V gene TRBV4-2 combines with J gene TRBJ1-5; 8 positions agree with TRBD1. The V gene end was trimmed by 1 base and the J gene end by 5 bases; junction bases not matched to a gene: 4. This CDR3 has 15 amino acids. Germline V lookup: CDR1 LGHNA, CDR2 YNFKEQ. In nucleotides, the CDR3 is TGTGCCAGCAGCCAAGGGTCGGACAGGGATCAGCCCCAGCATTTT. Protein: CASSQGSDRDQPQHF.

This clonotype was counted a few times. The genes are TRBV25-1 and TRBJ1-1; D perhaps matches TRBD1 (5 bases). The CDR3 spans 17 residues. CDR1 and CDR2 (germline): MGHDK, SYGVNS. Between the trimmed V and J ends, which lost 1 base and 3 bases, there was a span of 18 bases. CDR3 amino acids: CASSEWPPGTGDTEAFF. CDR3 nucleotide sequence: TGTGCCAGCAGTGAATGGCCCCCAGGGACTGGGGACACTGAAGCTTTCTTT. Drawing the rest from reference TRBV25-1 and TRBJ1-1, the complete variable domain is EADIYQTPRYLVIGTGKKITLECSQTMGHDKMYWYQQDPGMELHLIHYSYGVNSTEKGDLSSESTVSRIRTEHFPLTLESARPSHTSQYLCASSEWPPGTGDTEAFFGQGTRLTVV.

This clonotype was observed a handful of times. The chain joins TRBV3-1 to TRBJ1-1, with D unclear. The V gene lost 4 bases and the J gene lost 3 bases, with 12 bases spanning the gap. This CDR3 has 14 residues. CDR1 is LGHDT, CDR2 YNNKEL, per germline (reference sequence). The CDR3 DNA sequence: TGTGCCAGCAGCCCAATCGCCCAGGACACTGAAGCTTTCTTT. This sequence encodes CASSPIAQDTEAFF.

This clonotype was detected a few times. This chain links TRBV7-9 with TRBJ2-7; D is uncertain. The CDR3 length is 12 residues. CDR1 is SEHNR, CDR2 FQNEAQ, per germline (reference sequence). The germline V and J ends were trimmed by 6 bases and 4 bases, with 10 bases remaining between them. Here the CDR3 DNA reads TGTGCCAGCAGTCACTTTCTTTACGAGCAGTACGTC. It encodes CASSHFLYEQYV.

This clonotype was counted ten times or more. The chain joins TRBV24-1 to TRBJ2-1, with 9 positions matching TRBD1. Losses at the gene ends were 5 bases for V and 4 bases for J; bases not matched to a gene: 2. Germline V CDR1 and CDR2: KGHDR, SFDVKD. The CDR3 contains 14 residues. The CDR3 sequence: CATSVGTGYNEQFF. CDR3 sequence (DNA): TGTGCCACCAGTGTTGGGACAGGGTACAATGAGCAGTTCTTC.

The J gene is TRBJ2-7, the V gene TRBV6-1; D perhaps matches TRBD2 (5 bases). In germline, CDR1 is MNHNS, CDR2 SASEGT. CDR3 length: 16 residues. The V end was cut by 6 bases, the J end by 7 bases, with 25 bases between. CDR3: CASRTKDLPPRCEQYF. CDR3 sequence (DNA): TGTGCCAGCAGGACTAAGGACCTCCCCCCTAGGTGTGAGCAGTACTTC.

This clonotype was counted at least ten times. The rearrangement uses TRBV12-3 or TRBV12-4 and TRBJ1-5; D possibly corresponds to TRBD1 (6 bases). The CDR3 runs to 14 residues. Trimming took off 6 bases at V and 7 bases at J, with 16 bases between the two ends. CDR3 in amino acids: CASSAGEFRQPQHF. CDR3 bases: TGTGCCAGCAGCGCAGGGGAGTTTAGGCAGCCCCAGCATTTT.